Below, 23 T cell receptor beta chains from the same sample are listed, as sequenced in a study of T-cell memory formation after mild COVID-19. Each CDR3 protein is one row after TCRdb ran MiXCR on the 5' RACE reads. This sample has 110,000 to 150,000 distinct CDR3 sequences; 20% to 25% occur once, and the top ten carry approximately 25%. Sequencing input: PBMCs or a T cell subset sorted from them (not recorded which). These receptor sequences come from an adult woman who had mild COVID-19 (a few samples of this study predate the infection). Cell type and time point are not known.

CDR3 region: CASRNTEAFF. The CDR3 bases are TGTGCCAGTAGAAACACTGAAGCTTTCTTT. This sequence joins TRBV19 and TRBJ1-1, with D unresolved. CDR1 and CDR2 (germline): LNHDA, SQIVND (reference sequence). Trimming removed 6 bases from V and 2 bases from J, with 1 base in between. The CDR3 covers 10 residues.

This clonotype has more than one count but fewer than ten. This rearrangement joins TRBV29-1 to TRBJ1-2, with TRBD1 matching over 9 bases. Germline V gene lookup returns CDR1 SQVTM and CDR2 ANQGSEA. V dropped 7 bases and J dropped 3; count of bases not matched to a gene: 6. The CDR3 is 13 residues long. The CDR3 DNA is TGCAGCGCCCGAGGGGACAGGGACTATGGCTACACCTTC. Translated, it gives CSARGDRDYGYTF.

This clonotype was seen more than once but under ten times. The chain is built from TRBV29-1 and TRBJ2-5, with a tentative D call TRBD2 (5 bases). There are 12 residues in the CDR3. Germline assignment: CDR1 SQVTM and CDR2 ANQGSEA. Trimming removed 7 bases from V and 3 bases from J, with 12 bases in between. This CDR3 reads CSAERSEETQYF. DNA for the CDR3: TGCAGCGCCGAGCGGTCAGAAGAGACCCAGTACTTC.

CDR3 amino acids: CASSQIGGRNNQPQHF. CDR3 DNA: TGCGCCAGCAGCCAAATTGGAGGGAGAAACAATCAGCCCCAGCATTTT. The gene calls are TRBV4-1 and TRBJ1-5; D remains ambiguous. Trimming cost V 2 bases and J 3 bases, with 14 bases left between them. The CDR3 is 16 amino acids. The germline CDR1 and CDR2 sequences are MGHRA and YSYEKL.

Ten or more counts support this clonotype. The chain links TRBV7-8 to TRBJ2-3; D is perhaps TRBD2 (6 bases). The CDR3 extends over 19 amino acids. Trimming pared 5 bases from V and 2 bases from J, leaving 26 bases between. Germline V lookup: CDR1 SGHVS, CDR2 FQNEAQ. The CDR3: CASSAARREATSATDTQYF. The CDR3 nucleotides read TGTGCCAGCAGCGCCGCTAGGAGGGAGGCCACCTCAGCCACAGATACGCAGTATTTT.

This clonotype occurred a few times. The CDR3 bases are TGTGCCAGCAGCCGGACAGGGGGCAATGAGCAGTTCTTC. Its protein product is CASSRTGGNEQFF. The chain employs TRBV5-6 and TRBJ2-1; TRBD1 matches 10 bases. J lost 6 bases, V lost 4 bases, and 1 base had no gene match. CDR3 size: 13 residues. Germline-derived CDR1 and CDR2 are SGHDT and YYEEEE.

This clonotype has only a few counts. The genes are TRBV4-3 and TRBJ1-4; D unclear. CDR1 is LGHNA, CDR2 YSLEER, per germline. This CDR3 contains 15 residues. V lost 0 bases and J lost 3, with 8 bases in between. CDR3 bases: TGCGCCAGCAGCCAAGATTGGGGAGCTAATGAAAAACTGTTTTTT. It translates to CASSQDWGANEKLFF.

The V and J genes are TRBV12-3 or TRBV12-4 and TRBJ1-1; a possible D gene is TRBD1 (6 bases). Trimming cost V 6 bases and J 5 bases, with 22 bases left between them. This CDR3 has 16 amino acids. The CDR3 coding sequence is TGTGCCAGCAGCCAAGTAGCGGGGGGCTCGAGGACTGAAGCTTTCTTT. As protein: CASSQVAGGSRTEAFF.

The table lists this clonotype with many counts. The rearrangement links TRBV6-2 or TRBV6-3 to TRBJ2-1, with D maybe TRBD2 (5 bases). CDR3 length equals 14 residues. Germline CDR1 MNHEY, CDR2 SVGEGT. V gave up 0 bases and J gave up 7 bases, with 10 bases separating them. The CDR3 region is CASSYSGVQNEQFF. In nucleotides, the CDR3 is TGTGCCAGCAGTTACTCGGGAGTTCAGAATGAGCAGTTCTTC.

The rearrangement links TRBV24-1 to TRBJ1-1; D gene uncertain. Trimming stripped 7 bases from V and 1 base from J, with 9 bases between. In germline, CDR1 is KGHDR, CDR2 SFDVKD. This CDR3 is 13 amino acids long. DNA of the CDR3: TGTGCCACCAGGGGCGGGCGGAACACTGAAGCTTTCTTT. Translating gives CATRGGRNTEAFF.

The V call is TRBV9, the J call TRBJ2-1; D gene unclear. V dropped 2 bases and J dropped 5 bases, with 14 bases sitting between them. Germline-derived CDR1 and CDR2 are SGDLS and YYNGEE. The CDR3 is 15 amino acids. CDR3 DNA sequence: TGTGCCAGCAGCGTGTCCGGGTGGCGAGACAATGAGCAGTTCTTC. Translating gives CASSVSGWRDNEQFF.

CDR3 DNA: TGCAGCGTCGCGGAAGAGAGTAATGAGCAGTTCTTC. Translating gives CSVAEESNEQFF. The chain couples TRBV29-1 to TRBJ2-1; D gene unclear. CDR3 size: 12 residues. Germline loops: CDR1 SQVTM, CDR2 ANQGSEA. V gave up 6 bases and J gave up 7 bases, with 13 bases separating them.

This chain joins TRBV29-1 and TRBJ2-2; a weak D match, TRBD2 (6 bases). The CDR3 covers 14 residues. Deletions cut 6 bases from V and 8 bases from J, with 19 bases between. Germline V gene lookup returns CDR1 SQVTM and CDR2 ANQGSEA. The CDR3 DNA sequence: TGCAGCGTGCCCTCGGGGACTTCGTCTGGGGAGCTGTTTTTT. It specifies CSVPSGTSSGELFF.

In its sample, this clonotype was seen a few times. V and J are TRBV10-3 and TRBJ2-1, with a possible D match to TRBD2 (5 bases). The CDR3 spans 14 residues. CDR1 and CDR2 (germline): ENHRY, SYGVKD. Trimming cost V 0 bases and J 9 bases, with 12 bases left between them. CDR3 in DNA: TGTGCCATCAGTGAGTCCGTCGGGAATAGTGAGCAGTTCTTC. Protein: CAISESVGNSEQFF.

This clonotype was detected only a few times. The chain is built from TRBV9 and TRBJ1-1; D is unresolved. V lost 0 bases and J 2 bases, leaving 11 bases between the germline ends. The CDR3 is 15 residues long. Looked up from germline, CDR1 is SGDLS and CDR2 is YYNGEE. CDR3 protein: CASSVAGQDNTEAFF. CDR3 nucleotide sequence: TGTGCCAGCAGCGTAGCTGGCCAGGACAACACTGAAGCTTTCTTT.

This chain joins TRBV5-1 and TRBJ2-5, with a possible D match to TRBD2 (5 bases). V lost 0 bases, J lost 4 bases, and 10 bases lay in between. The CDR3 loop spans 14 amino acids. CDR1 is SGHRS, CDR2 YFSETQ, per germline. CDR3 DNA sequence: TGCGCCAGCAGCTTGGCCGGGGAAGGAGAGACCCAGTACTTC. Its protein is CASSLAGEGETQYF.

This chain joins TRBV19 and TRBJ1-5; no clear D. The CDR3 consists of 16 residues. Germline V gene sequence: CDR1 LNHDA, CDR2 SQIVND (reference sequence). With 1 base removed from V and 4 bases from J, the gap between germline ends came to 14 bases. The DNA of the CDR3 is TGTGCCAGTAGTATAGTCCTGGGCCCAGAAAATCAGCCCCAGCATTTT. Amino acid sequence: CASSIVLGPENQPQHF. Supplemented by reference TRBV19 and TRBJ1-5, the full variable domain reads DGGITQSPKYLFRKEGQNVTLSCEQNLNHDAMYWYRQDPGQGLRLIYYSQIVNDFQKGDIAEGYSVSREKKESFPLTVTSAQKNPTAFYLCASSIVLGPENQPQHFGDGTRLSIL.

This clonotype was recorded at least ten times. The chain is built from TRBV7-9 and TRBJ2-1; D remains unclear. This CDR3 is 12 amino acids long. Germline V gene lookup returns CDR1 SEHNR and CDR2 FQNEAQ (reference sequence). The V end lost 5 bases, the J end lost 8 bases, and 10 bases lay between the germline ends. The CDR3 here is CASSLSRDEQFF. For the CDR3, the DNA is TGTGCCAGCAGCCTTTCTAGGGATGAGCAGTTCTTC.

In its sample, this clonotype was seen a few times. The chain has TRBV5-1 and TRBJ2-1; 8 bases align to TRBD2. Trimming took 4 bases from V and 7 from J; bases not matched to a gene: 16. CDR3 length: 17 residues. In germline, CDR1 is SGHRS, CDR2 YFSETQ. CDR3 region: CASSPRAQAGVENEQFF. The CDR3 region has the DNA TGCGCCAGCAGCCCTAGGGCCCAAGCGGGAGTGGAGAATGAGCAGTTCTTC.

This chain connects TRBV20-1 to TRBJ2-5; tentative D call: TRBD1 (5 bases). Trimming shortened V by 2 bases and J by 5 bases, and 15 bases separated the two germline ends. CDR3 length equals 14 residues. Germline V gene sequence: CDR1 DFQATT, CDR2 SNEGSKA (reference sequence). The CDR3 is CSARSPREAETQYF. The DNA of the CDR3 is TGCAGTGCTAGATCACCCAGGGAAGCGGAGACCCAGTACTTC.

The chain recombines TRBV20-1 with TRBJ1-6; D unresolved. CDR1 is DFQATT and CDR2 is SNEGSKA in the germline V gene (reference sequence). CDR3 length: 13 residues. V dropped 6 bases and J dropped 4 bases, with 10 bases sitting between them. The CDR3 region has the DNA TGCAGTGCCCGGGAACGGTATAATTCACCCCTCCACTTT. Encoded protein: CSARERYNSPLHF.

J is TRBJ1-3 and V is TRBV6-5; tentative D call: TRBD1 (5 bases). The V and J ends lost 5 bases and 3 bases respectively, with 14 bases between them. The germline CDR1 and CDR2 sequences are MNHEY and SVGAGI. The CDR3 runs 15 residues. CDR3 amino acids: CASSRDSSHGNTIYF. As DNA, the CDR3 is TGTGCCAGCAGTCGGGACTCCTCTCATGGAAACACCATATATTTT.

The chain recombines TRBV7-9 with TRBJ2-1; 10 nucleotides align to TRBD2. V trimming: 1 base; J trimming: 4 bases; junction bases outside the gene matches: 4. The CDR3 has 16 residues. Germline CDR1 is SEHNR and CDR2 is FQNEAQ (reference sequence). The CDR3 DNA reads as TGTGCCAGCAGCTTAGTAACGGGACTAGCGTACAATGAGCAGTTCTTC. Its translation is CASSLVTGLAYNEQFF.